This TCR beta chain was recovered during a study of blood T cell repertoires in COVID-19. The assay was immunoSEQ multiplex PCR, and TCRdb's table has in-frame clones only and misses some. The sample lists 150,000 or so clones; 80% to 85% were seen once. The CDR3 has 17 amino acids. Germline lookup yields CDR1 SGHTA and CDR2 FQGNSA. J was trimmed by 1 base and V by 0 bases; bases with no gene match: 8. This receptor was identified in a man between 65 and 85 years old who had been exposed to COVID-19. This sequence joins TRBV7-2 and TRBJ2-5, with 7 nucleotides matching TRBD1. Sequencing was done on a sample of PBMCs or T cells enriched from blood (not recorded which). The CDR3 DNA reads TGTGCCAGCAGCTTAGCGTGGAAGGGGGCGCTCCAAGAGACCCAGTACTTC. Its protein is CASSLAWKGALQETQYF. The full variable domain, its missing parts supplied by reference TRBV7-2 and TRBJ2-5, is GAGVSQSPSNKVTEKGKDVELRCDPISGHTALYWYRQSLGQGLEFLIYFQGNSAPDKSGLPSDRFSAERTGGSVSTLTIQRTQQEDSAVYLCASSLAWKGALQETQYFGPGTRLLVL.